Included here is one T cell receptor (beta chain) sequence, with context. Per the original methods: Amplifying reference gene primers gave estimates of nucleated cell counts. Some clones are missing from TCRdb's copy, which holds only in-frame ones; the method was immunoSEQ multiplex PCR. D and trimming come from the DNA, and the V and J calls and clone size come from that table. The sample shows around 280,000 clones, around 88% of them seen only once. This sample is part of a study of blood T cell repertoires in COVID-19. Study summary: Sites across the United States, Italy and Spain contributed samples from acute and convalescent COVID-19.

Those who participated ranged in age from roughly 18 to 89 years and resided in 20 to 30 US areas. Assignment of participants to cohorts was predicated upon participant-reported clinical history. The CDR3 consists of 18 residues. The sample consisted of PBMCs or T cells enriched from blood (not recorded which). The TCR was taken from a woman in her 40s who had recovered from COVID-19. The chain links TRBV21-1 to TRBJ2-4; the DNA was not compared with TRBD1, the D call given in the table. TRBV21-1 is a documented pseudogene. The CDR3 loop is CASSKSSPGQLAKNIQYF. The CDR3 DNA reads as TGTGCCAGCAGCAAATCCTCTCCGGGACAGCTAGCCAAAAACATTCAGTACTTC.